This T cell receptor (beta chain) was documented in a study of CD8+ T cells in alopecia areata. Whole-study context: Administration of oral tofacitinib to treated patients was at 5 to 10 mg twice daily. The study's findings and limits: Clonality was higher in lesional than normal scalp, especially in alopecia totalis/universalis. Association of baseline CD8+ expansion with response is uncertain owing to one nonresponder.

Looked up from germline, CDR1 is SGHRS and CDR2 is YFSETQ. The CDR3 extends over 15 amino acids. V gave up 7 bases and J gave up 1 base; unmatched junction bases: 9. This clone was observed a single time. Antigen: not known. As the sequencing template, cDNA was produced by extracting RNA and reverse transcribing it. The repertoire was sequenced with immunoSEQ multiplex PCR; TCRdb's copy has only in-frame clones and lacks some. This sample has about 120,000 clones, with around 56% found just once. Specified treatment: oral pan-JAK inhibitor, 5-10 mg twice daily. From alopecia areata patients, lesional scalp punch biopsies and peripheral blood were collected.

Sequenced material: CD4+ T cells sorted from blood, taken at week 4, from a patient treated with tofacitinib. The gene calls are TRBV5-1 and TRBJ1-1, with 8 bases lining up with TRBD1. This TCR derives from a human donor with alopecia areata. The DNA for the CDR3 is TGCGCCAGCGCCCCCCAGGGGGCGACGAACACTGAAGCTTTCTTT. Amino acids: CASAPQGATNTEAFF.